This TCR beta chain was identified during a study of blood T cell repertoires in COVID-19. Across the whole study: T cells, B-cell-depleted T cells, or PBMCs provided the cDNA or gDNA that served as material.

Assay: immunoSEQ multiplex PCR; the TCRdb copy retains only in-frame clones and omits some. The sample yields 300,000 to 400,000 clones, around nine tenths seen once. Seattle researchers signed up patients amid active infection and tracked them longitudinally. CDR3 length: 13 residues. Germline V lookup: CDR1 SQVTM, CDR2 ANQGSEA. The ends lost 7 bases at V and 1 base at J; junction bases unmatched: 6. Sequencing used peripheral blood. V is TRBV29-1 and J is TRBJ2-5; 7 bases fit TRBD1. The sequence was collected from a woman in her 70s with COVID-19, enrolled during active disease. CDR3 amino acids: CSGLTGAQETQYF. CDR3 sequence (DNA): TGCAGCGGACTAACAGGGGCCCAAGAGACCCAGTACTTC.